This TCR beta chain is from a study of shared clonotypes between healthy human individuals. The deep-level immunoSEQ assay was used. Using immunoSEQ multiplex PCR, the repertoire was profiled, and TCRdb retains in-frame clones only, with some absent. This table holds 2 million to 3 million clones, over 85% found once. The V gene's germline CDR1 is SGHTA and CDR2 FQGNSA. V dropped 2 bases and J dropped 4; count of bases not matched to a gene: 0. This CDR3 has 13 residues. Concerning this clone: Other DNA sequences in this specimen translate into the identical CDR3.

This clonotype originated in a man aged 18 to 35 in good health. What was sequenced was naive CD4+ T cells sorted from blood. Subset noted: CD45RA+ positively selected. The chain is built from TRBV7-2 and TRBJ2-7; 9 positions match TRBD2. CDR3 bases: TGTGCCAGCAGCTTAACTAGCGGGTACGAGCAGTACTTC. This gives the protein CASSLTSGYEQYF.